The rows below give T cell receptor beta chains drawn from one sample of a study of T cell responses to AZD1222 COVID-19 vaccine. This table comes from immunoSEQ multiplex PCR, and its TCRdb copy is limited to in-frame clones, with some not included. The sample yields 100,000 or so clones, about 80% seen once. Sequenced material: peripheral blood, taken on day 0 of AZD1222 vaccination. The receptors come from an adult in good health. The CDR3 runs from the conserved cysteine through the conserved F or W. The D gene is left open where the match is weak.

d_gene,j_gene,v_gene,CDR3aa,CDR3nt
TRBD2,TRBJ2-5,TRBV7-9,CASSLGRGVQETQYF,TGTGCCAGCAGCTTAGGGCGGGGGGTGCAAGAGACCCAGTACTTC
NA,TRBJ1-5,TRBV6-5,CASRRPGENQPQHF,TGTGCCAGCAGACGCCCCGGAGAGAATCAGCCCCAGCATTTT
NA,TRBJ1-2,TRBV5-1,CASSLDTVGYGYTF,TGCGCCAGCAGCCTGGACACCGTGGGGTATGGCTACACCTTC
TRBD1,TRBJ1-2,TRBV5-1,CASSPRTGEPNYGYTF,TGCGCCAGCAGCCCTCGGACAGGGGAACCTAACTATGGCTACACCTTC
NA,TRBJ1-2,TRBV12-3/TRBV12-4,CASSSGRYGYTF,TGTGCCAGCAGCTCGGGACGCTATGGCTACACCTTC
NA,TRBJ1-5,TRBV7-2,CASSFGDFNQPQHF,TGTGCCAGCAGCTTTGGGGACTTCAATCAGCCCCAGCATTTT
NA,TRBJ1-6,TRBV15,CATSPRTASSAPPLHF,TGTGCCACCAGCCCTCGGACAGCTTCTTCGGCACCACCCCTCCACTTT
NA,TRBJ1-2,TRBV6-7,CASSLQRRTPPHNYGYTF,TGTGCCAGCAGCTTACAACGTAGAACACCACCTCACAACTATGGCTACACCTTC
TRBD1,TRBJ1-1,TRBV7-8,CASSRRGPNTEAFF,TGTGCCAGCAGCCGAAGGGGGCCGAACACTGAAGCTTTCTTT
NA,TRBJ2-6,TRBV3-1/TRBV3-2,CASSQRRASGANVLTF,TGTGCCAGCAGCCAGAGACGGGCCTCTGGGGCCAACGTCCTGACTTTC
NA,TRBJ1-2,TRBV19,CASSSQTGTGGYTF,TGTGCCAGTAGCTCCCAGACAGGAACGGGAGGCTACACCTTC
NA,TRBJ1-2,TRBV4-1,CASSREGRTYGYTF,TGCGCCAGCAGCCGGGAAGGCCGGACCTATGGCTACACCTTC
TRBD1,TRBJ2-7,TRBV19,CASQALGQGVGEQYF,TGTGCCAGTCAGGCTCTGGGACAGGGCGTGGGCGAGCAGTACTTC
NA,TRBJ1-6,TRBV7-2,CASSLVDSYSPLHF,TGTGCCAGCAGCTTAGTTGACAGTTATTCACCCCTCCACTTT
TRBD1,TRBJ2-1,TRBV7-9,CASSLQTGVKGEQFF,TGTGCCAGCAGCCTCCAGACAGGGGTGAAAGGTGAGCAGTTCTTC
NA,TRBJ1-3,TRBV4-3,CASSQASGNTIYF,TGCGCCAGCAGCCAGGCGTCTGGAAACACCATATATTTT
NA,TRBJ1-1,TRBV12-3/TRBV12-4,CASRAGNTEAFF,TGTGCCAGCAGAGCAGGGAACACTGAAGCTTTCTTT